This entry is about one TCR beta chain. The same CDR3 arises from other DNA sequences in this sample as well. CD45RO-negative, CCR7-positively selected cells formed the naive CD8 fraction, excluding terminally differentiated effector memory CD45RA+ cells. This specimen belongs to a study of shared clonotypes between healthy human individuals. Germline V gives CDR1 GTSNPN, CDR2 SVGIG (reference sequence). Germline trimming cut 1 base from V and 4 bases from J; bases unmatched to any gene: 0. The length of the CDR3 is 14 residues. The method was immunoSEQ multiplex PCR; TCRdb's version includes in-frame clones alone and lacks a portion of them. The sample includes 800,000 to 950,000 clones, approximately 97% seen only once; the top ten take about 0.25%.

V and J are TRBV30 and TRBJ2-1; the match to TRBD2 covers 11 bases. Specimen: naive CD8+ T cells sorted from blood. The clonotype comes from a man younger than 40 in good health. Here the CDR3 reads CAWSGLAGYNEQFF. The CDR3 DNA sequence: TGTGCCTGGAGTGGACTAGCGGGATACAATGAGCAGTTCTTC.